These 18 T cell receptor beta chains came from one sample sequenced in a study of identical twins. TCRdb reanalysed the 5' RACE reads using MiXCR and keeps one entry per CDR3 protein. This table holds a few hundred thousand distinct CDR3 sequences, 9.5% to 10% found once. The sample was also linked to a second study, of yellow fever vaccine responses in identical twins.

The sequenced material came from PBMCs. The origin of the receptors is a young woman in good health.

This clonotype was recorded many times. The CDR3 DNA is TGTGCCAGCAGCTTAATGTGGAGCTCCTACGAGCAGTACTTC. Translation gives CASSLMWSSYEQYF. This chain joins TRBV11-2 and TRBJ2-7; D is unclear. Deletions cut 2 bases from V and 0 bases from J, with 8 bases between. Germline V gene lookup returns CDR1 SGHAT and CDR2 FQNNGV. The CDR3 contains 14 residues.

This chain joins TRBV20-1 and TRBJ2-5; perhaps TRBD2 as D (6 bases). From germline, CDR1 is DFQATT and CDR2 SNEGSKA (reference sequence). The CDR3 totals 14 residues. Deletions cut 6 bases from V and 2 bases from J, with 16 bases between. Here the CDR3 DNA reads TGCAGTGCCTTAAGGGCGGGGCCTCAAGAGACCCAGTACTTC. It is translated as CSALRAGPQETQYF.

This clonotype was seen a few times. The rearrangement joins TRBV3-1 to TRBJ2-4, with no clear D. The V end lost 0 bases, the J end lost 0 bases, and 9 bases lay between the germline ends. The CDR3 covers 16 residues. CDR1 and CDR2 from the germline V gene are LGHDT and YNNKEL (reference sequence). Here the CDR3 reads CASSQDNSLAKNIQYF. DNA of the CDR3: TGTGCCAGCAGCCAAGACAATTCCTTAGCCAAAAACATTCAGTACTTC.

This clonotype was observed at least ten times. This chain connects TRBV20-1 to TRBJ2-2; 10 bases agree with TRBD1. Germline V gene sequence: CDR1 DFQATT, CDR2 SNEGSKA (reference sequence). V lost 0 bases, J lost 3 bases, and 4 bases stayed unmatched. The length of the CDR3 is 16 residues. In DNA form, the CDR3 reads TGCAGTGCTAGAGATGACGGACAGGGGGACACCGGGGAGCTGTTTTTT. This sequence encodes CSARDDGQGDTGELFF.

The genes are TRBV6-2 or TRBV6-3 and TRBJ2-7, with 7 nucleotides matching TRBD1. Trimming at V came to 7 bases and at J to 0 bases, leaving 6 bases not matched to a gene. The CDR3 is 14 residues long. The V gene's germline CDR1 is MNHEY and CDR2 SVGEGT. Written as DNA, the CDR3 is TGTGCCAGCACGAGCCGGGACAGCTCCTACGAGCAGTACTTC. As protein: CASTSRDSSYEQYF.

This clonotype turned up a few times. The chain uses TRBV20-1 and TRBJ2-3, with TRBD2 matching over 14 bases. From germline, CDR1 is DFQATT and CDR2 SNEGSKA (reference sequence). V lost 5 bases to trimming and J lost 2 bases; unmatched junction nucleotides: 6. The CDR3 runs to 16 residues. The CDR3 DNA reads TGCAGTGCTCCAAGACTAGCGGGGGGGGTCACAGATACGCAGTATTTT. Protein sequence: CSAPRLAGGVTDTQYF.

The sample holds a few counts of this clonotype. The rearrangement links TRBV12-3 or TRBV12-4 to TRBJ2-7; D gene unclear. Trimming shortened V by 10 bases and J by 0 bases, and 13 bases separated the two germline ends. The CDR3 consists of 13 residues. CDR3 nucleotides: TGTGCCACCATGGGCAGTCTCTCCTACGAGCAGTACTTC. Translation: CATMGSLSYEQYF.

In this sample, this clonotype turned up many times. V gene TRBV12-3 or TRBV12-4 combines with J gene TRBJ1-3; D ambiguous. This CDR3 has 17 amino acids. Trimming left V 2 bases short and J 0 bases short, with 14 bases between. The CDR3 nucleotides are TGTGCCAGCAGTTTATTGGTCGGGGAGGCCTCTGGAAACACCATATATTTT. Its translation: CASSLLVGEASGNTIYF.

This clonotype showed up just a few times. The genes are TRBV18 and TRBJ2-1; D ambiguous. This CDR3 has 13 residues. Germline V CDR1 and CDR2: KGHSH, LQKENI. V was pared by 3 bases and J by 4 bases, with 7 bases between. CDR3 residues: CASSPGKYNEQFF. In DNA form, the CDR3 reads TGTGCCAGCTCACCGGGCAAGTACAATGAGCAGTTCTTC.

This clonotype was observed at least ten times. The gene calls are TRBV2 and TRBJ2-7; 9 nucleotides match TRBD1. The length of the CDR3 is 17 residues. V shed 6 bases and J 1 base; nucleotides not matched to a gene: 13. Germline lookup yields CDR1 SNHLY and CDR2 FYNNEI. The CDR3 DNA reads TGTGCCAGCAGCCCGTACCCCGGGACAGGGACATCCTACGAGCAGTACTTC. This translates into CASSPYPGTGTSYEQYF.

The V call is TRBV7-9, the J call TRBJ2-6; D is unclear. V lost 8 bases and J lost 0, with 8 bases in between. CDR1 is SEHNR and CDR2 is FQNEAQ in the germline V gene (reference sequence). This CDR3 is built from 14 residues. DNA of the CDR3: TGTGCCAGCTCTCATAGCTCTGGGGCCAACGTCCTGACTTTC. This gives the protein CASSHSSGANVLTF.

The rearrangement joins TRBV7-9 to TRBJ2-1, with 7 bases fitting TRBD2. Germline CDR1 SEHNR, CDR2 FQNEAQ (reference sequence). The CDR3 has 16 residues. Unmatched junction bases numbered 11, after V lost 4 bases and J lost 5 bases. The CDR3 loop is CASSSPAGENHNEQFF. The CDR3 bases are TGTGCCAGCAGCTCCCCGGCGGGGGAGAATCACAATGAGCAGTTCTTC.

The V call is TRBV9, the J call TRBJ1-1; TRBD1 is a possible D gene (5 bases). The CDR3 loop spans 13 amino acids. V gave up 2 bases and J gave up 4 bases, with 9 bases separating them. Germline CDR1 reads SGDLS; CDR2 reads YYNGEE. CDR3 protein: CASSVSTGTEAFF. DNA of the CDR3: TGTGCCAGCAGCGTCAGCACAGGCACTGAAGCTTTCTTT.

This clonotype was observed a handful of times. V is TRBV2 and J is TRBJ2-5; 10 bases match TRBD2. V gave up 7 bases and J gave up 2 bases; unmatched junction bases: 13. CDR1 and CDR2 from the germline V gene are SNHLY and FYNNEI. The length of the CDR3 is 17 residues. CDR3: CASTPMPSGGGQETQYF. The DNA of the CDR3 is TGTGCCAGCACGCCTATGCCTAGCGGGGGAGGGCAAGAGACCCAGTACTTC. The full variable domain, rest sourced from reference TRBV2 and TRBJ2-5, is EPEVTQTPSHQVTQMGQEVILRCVPISNHLYFYWYRQILGQKVEFLVSFYNNEISEKSEIFDDQFSVERPDGSNFTLKIRSTKLEDSAMYFCASTPMPSGGGQETQYFGPGTRLLVL.

This clonotype was seen at least ten times. V is TRBV29-1 and J is TRBJ2-1; 10 bases are a match to TRBD2. The V gene's germline CDR1 is SQVTM and CDR2 ANQGSEA. V was pared by 4 bases and J by 14 bases, with 14 bases of the junction left unmatched. The CDR3 is 14 residues long. The CDR3 region is CSVAALAGASGEFF. The CDR3 bases are TGCAGCGTTGCCGCCCTAGCGGGAGCATCCGGTGAGTTCTTC.

This chain links TRBV21-1 with TRBJ2-1; TRBD1, the table's D call, lacks a check against the DNA. TRBV21-1 represents a pseudogene. This CDR3 contains 15 residues. CDR3 DNA sequence: TGTGCCAGCAGCAAAGTGTCCAGCTCCTACAATGAGCAGTTCTTC. It codes for CASSKVSSSYNEQFF.

This clonotype has only a few counts. The gene calls are TRBV10-1 and TRBJ1-1; D not certain. Trimming pared 0 bases from V and 2 bases from J, leaving 4 bases between. Germline assignment: CDR1 WNHNN and CDR2 SYGVQD (reference sequence). The CDR3 runs 13 residues. The CDR3 sequence: CASSESLNTEAFF. The CDR3 DNA is TGCGCCAGCAGTGAGTCGCTCAACACTGAAGCTTTCTTT.

The rearrangement joins TRBV29-1 to TRBJ2-7, with D tentatively TRBD1 or TRBD2 (6 bases each). V was cut by 4 bases and J by 7 bases, with 17 bases left in between. This CDR3 spans 13 amino acids. From germline, CDR1 is SQVTM and CDR2 ANQGSEA. CDR3 sequence: CSVVKAGAGEQYF. The CDR3 DNA reads TGCAGCGTTGTTAAGGCAGGGGCGGGGGAGCAGTACTTC.